The clone carrying this T cell receptor beta chain was counted between two and nine times. Its specificity is unknown. CDR1 and CDR2 (germline): GTSNPN, SVGIG (reference sequence). There are 13 residues in the CDR3. Trimming pared 3 bases from V and 3 bases from J, leaving 8 bases between. The data are from a study of response to subunit inactivated influenza vaccine. MiXCR was run by TCRdb on the RT-PCR reads, yielding one entry per CDR3 protein. The sample has about 800,000 distinct CDR3 sequences; less than 25% are singletons. Whole-study findings and limits: Authors suggested few new T cells are recruited by each seasonal influenza vaccination.

The source is a man between 45 and 60 years old who received an inactivated influenza vaccine. J is TRBJ2-2 and V is TRBV30; the D is unclear. Sequenced material: PBMCs from blood, taken 5 days after vaccination. The CDR3 DNA reads as TGTGCCTGGAGGCCCCTCGACACCGGGGAGCTGTTTTTT. Protein product: CAWRPLDTGELFF.